Only one count was recorded for the clone carrying this T cell receptor beta chain. The target antigen is unknown. This sample was included in a study of glioma-infiltrating T cells after dendritic cell vaccination. The sample's time point: after dendritic cell vaccination, including at tumor progression/relapse. None of the glioblastoma patients had an isocitrate dehydrogenase mutation. The PCR used 60 V beta and 13 J beta primers. Only in-frame clones appear in the TCRdb table, and some are missing; sequencing was by immunoSEQ multiplex PCR. The table has approximately 90,000 clones, 70% to 90% seen once. General study results and limits: Only a small number of patients had complete blood and tumor samples. Higher TCR clonality did not directly relate to longer survival.

There are 13 residues in the CDR3. The V end lost 3 bases, the J end lost 11 bases, and 16 bases lay between the germline ends. Germline CDR1 KGHSH, CDR2 LQKENI. Source: blood, taken after dendritic cell vaccination. The genes are TRBV18 and TRBJ2-5, with D possibly being TRBD1 (5 bases). The receptor comes from a human donor with glioblastoma. The CDR3 reads CASSPDILREQYF. The CDR3, as DNA: TGTGCCAGCTCACCGGACATTCTGAGAGAGCAGTACTTC.